The T cell receptor beta chain described here comes from a study of T cells in tumors after PD-1 blockade (dated by TCRdb to about 2019). About the investigation overall: Patients with prior checkpoint blockade, systemic immunosuppressant use, or recent radiotherapy or other anti-cancer therapy within 4 weeks were excluded. RECIST version 1.1 was the standard used to evaluate clinical response. On average, peripheral blood samples had 95,000 to 120,000 TCR templates (range about 24,000-280,000) and some 40,000 unique clonotypes. To compare clonotypes in blood versus tumor, bulk TCR sequencing was run on approximately 11 peripheral blood samples drawn from roughly 5 patients. Using site-matched tumors from BCC or SCC patients sampled before and after anti-PD-1 therapy, the study carried out paired single-cell RNA and TCR sequencing. Ongoing daily vismodegib 150 mg was also given to a subset of patients during anti-PD-1 treatment. Patients received pembrolizumab 200 mg every 3 weeks or cemiplimab 350 mg every 2 weeks.

The intended sense of this specimen's time point label: after anti-PD-1 therapy. For bulk TCRbeta sequencing, genomic DNA was extracted from tumor biopsies or peripheral blood, and input amounts ranged from roughly 550 ng to 6,004 ng. Every patient had histologically proven advanced or metastatic basal or squamous cell carcinoma and was a poor candidate for surgical resection. Of the 11 to 12 patients making up the basal cell carcinoma cohort, several underwent bulk tumor TCR sequencing. General conclusions and limits of the study: Where the novel T cell clones came from was not determined, and possible sources could include lymphoid organs or rare unexpanded clones inside the tumor or in the tumor periphery. About 41% of tumor TCR clonotypes were detected in blood, and some novel exhausted tumor clones were observed in pre-treatment blood, which was taken as suggesting peripheral recruitment.

Concerning this clone: Its binding antigen is unknown. Per-base quality was not reported, and no clone a single base away is much larger than it.

Via the germline V gene, CDR1 is MGHDK and CDR2 SYGVNS. The CDR3 spans 15 residues, from the cysteine through the phenylalanine. CDR3 DNA is the only sequence kept; it has 45 bases, read in frame from the first base. The junction shows trimming of 5 bases on V and 0 bases on J, plus 13 bases between the germline ends. The immunoSEQ platform was used to carry out deep TCRbeta sequencing. The authors' pipeline ran thus. Only productive rearrangements were exported from the immunoSEQ Analyzer for further analysis. T cell phenotypes were assigned to bulk TCRbeta clonotypes by matching to single-cell RNA+TCR-seq clones sharing the same TCRbeta sequence. Clone enrichment in tumor was calculated as tumor frequency divided by PBMC frequency from bulk TCR sequencing. GLIPH was used to sort TCRs into specificity groups, which are clusters of distinct TCRs that likely recognize common antigens through shared CDR3 motifs. TCRdb took this table from immuneACCESS and kept in-frame rearrangements with V and J called. Such tables lack part of the clones; where checked against another copy, unresolved V genes explain under half of the gap, and the rest is unexplained. That table is the source of V, J and clone size, and D and trimming were worked out from the DNA. The sample profile shows around 34,000 clones; about three quarters of them were found once. Jointly, the top ten make up approximately 40% of the sample.

The chain employs TRBV25-1 and TRBJ1-2, with TRBD1 tentatively as D gene (6 bases match). The receptor was derived from a human donor with basal cell carcinoma. The specimen comprised PBMCs, sampled after anti-PD-1 treatment. The DNA sequence is TGTGCCAGCAGTACCAACAGGGAAGCTAACTATGGCTACACCTTC. It specifies CASSTNREANYGYTF.